This passage covers 18 T cell receptor beta chains from one sample sequenced in a study of shared clonotypes between healthy human individuals. Libraries were prepared by immunoSEQ multiplex PCR; TCRdb keeps only in-frame clonotypes and omits some of them. The table has under 2,000,000 clones, roughly 95% seen once. Positively selected for CCR7, the CD45RO-negative cells used as naive CD8 cells excluded terminally differentiated effector memory CD45RA+ cells. Material for sequencing was naive CD8+ T cells sorted from blood. The receptors shown here come from a man between 18 and 29 years old in good health.

The CDR3 loop is CASSYGLYNEQFF. CDR3 in DNA: TGTGCCAGCAGTTACGGACTTTACAATGAGCAGTTCTTC. V and J are TRBV6-6 and TRBJ2-1, with D possibly being TRBD2 (5 bases). Germline CDR1 is MNHNY and CDR2 is SVGAGI (reference sequence). Trimming cost V 2 bases and J 4 bases, with 6 bases left between them. The CDR3 covers 13 residues.

In its sample, this clone was seen once. The chain carries TRBV6-5 and TRBJ2-5; 11 nucleotides align to TRBD1. Germline V gives CDR1 MNHEY, CDR2 SVGAGI. Trimming cost V 1 base and J 5 bases; bases outside gene matches: 3. The CDR3 consists of 15 residues. The CDR3 coding sequence is TGTGCCAGCAGTTACTGGACAGGGGGCGCGGAGACCCAGTACTTC. It encodes CASSYWTGGAETQYF.

This clone was observed a single time. The genes are TRBV5-6 and TRBJ2-3; D is uncertain. V dropped 1 base and J dropped 1 base, with 10 bases sitting between them. CDR1 is SGHDT, CDR2 YYEEEE, per germline. The CDR3 spans 15 residues. CDR3 sequence reads: CASSLLLSGTDTQYF. DNA of the CDR3: TGTGCCAGCAGCTTGCTGTTGTCGGGCACAGATACGCAGTATTTT.

This clone appeared a single time. CDR3 in DNA: TGTGCCAGCAGTTACTCTGTATACGGGGATGGGAGGGAGCAGTACTTC. This gives the protein CASSYSVYGDGREQYF. The rearrangement links TRBV6-5 to TRBJ2-7, with D possibly matching TRBD2 (6 bases). Trimming took 0 bases from V and 7 from J, leaving 19 bases between them. The CDR3 totals 16 residues. CDR1 MNHEY and CDR2 SVGAGI come from the germline V gene.

This clone was observed a handful of times. The chain is built from TRBV28 and TRBJ1-5; no reliable D call. Germline loops: CDR1 MDHEN, CDR2 SYDVKM. CDR3 size: 12 residues. CDR3 DNA: TGTGCTTCGTCCGGGAGTCAGCAGCCCCAGCATTTT. Translated, it gives CASSGSQQPQHF.

The chain links TRBV4-3 to TRBJ1-1; D not resolved. The CDR3 is 14 residues long. Deletions cut 1 base from V and 4 bases from J, with 10 bases between. CDR1 is LGHNA and CDR2 is YSLEER in the germline V gene. The chain's CDR3 is CASSQVGEGTEAFF. The CDR3 DNA sequence: TGCGCCAGCAGCCAAGTCGGGGAGGGCACTGAAGCTTTCTTT.

J is TRBJ1-2 and V is TRBV6-1; D is possibly TRBD1 (5 bases). Trimming took 11 bases from V and 7 from J, leaving 23 bases between them. CDR1 and CDR2 (germline): MNHNS, SASEGT. The CDR3 has 14 residues. The CDR3 reads CAHHLLGAGLGYTF. In nucleotides, the CDR3 is TGTGCCCATCACCTCCTAGGGGCGGGTCTTGGCTACACCTTC.

The V and J genes are TRBV2 and TRBJ1-3; D gene uncertain. The CDR3 is made up of 13 amino acids. V was clipped by 10 bases and J by 0 bases, with 10 bases between them. Germline V gene lookup returns CDR1 SNHLY and CDR2 FYNNEI. The CDR3 DNA is TGTGCCATCCTCACGTACTCTGGAAACACCATATATTTT. Its protein product is CAILTYSGNTIYF.

With regard to this clone: The sample has other DNA sequences that encode this CDR3 too. The V call is TRBV9, the J call TRBJ2-7; D is unresolved. The CDR3 is made up of 15 amino acids. The ends were cut back, 0 bases at V and 0 bases at J, with 10 bases in the middle. Germline V gene data show CDR1 as SGDLS and CDR2 as YYNGEE. CDR3 residues: CASSVGLADSYEQYF. CDR3 sequence (DNA): TGTGCCAGCAGCGTAGGGCTCGCAGACTCCTACGAGCAGTACTTC.

The chain uses TRBV7-9 and TRBJ2-1; D not resolved. The CDR3 runs 10 residues. V lost 5 bases and J lost 13, with 9 bases in between. Per the germline V gene, CDR1 is SEHNR and CDR2 is FQNEAQ (reference sequence). The CDR3, as DNA: TGTGCCAGCAGCCCTGGGCCCCAGTTCTTC. Encoded protein: CASSPGPQFF.

The J gene is TRBJ2-2, the V gene TRBV13; TRBD2 aligns across 12 bases. The CDR3 covers 16 residues. With 5 bases clipped from V and 6 bases from J, the junction kept 7 bases outside the gene matches. CDR1 is PRHDT, CDR2 FYEKMQ, per germline (reference sequence). CDR3 DNA sequence: TGTGCCAGCAGCCCCAGACTAGCGGGAGCGGCCGGGGAGCTGTTTTTT. This codes for CASSPRLAGAAGELFF.

On this clone itself: Within the sample, other DNA sequences also encode this same CDR3. This chain links TRBV11-2 with TRBJ2-5; no clear D. Germline values: CDR1 SGHAT, CDR2 FQNNGV. This CDR3 is 14 amino acids long. The germline V and J ends were trimmed by 1 base and 2 bases, with 8 bases remaining between them. The CDR3 bases are TGTGCCAGCAGCTTAGGTCTACTGCAAGAGACCCAGTACTTC. Its translation: CASSLGLLQETQYF.

The rearrangement links TRBV4-3 to TRBJ2-3, with D possibly TRBD2 on 5 matching bases. The germline V and J ends were trimmed by 1 base and 1 base, with 9 bases remaining between them. The CDR3 length is 15 residues. Looked up from germline, CDR1 is LGHNA and CDR2 is YSLEER. The CDR3: CASSQGAGGTDTQYF. The CDR3, as DNA: TGCGCCAGCAGCCAAGGGGCGGGCGGCACAGATACGCAGTATTTT.

On this clone itself: Within the sample, other DNA sequences also encode this same CDR3. The V call is TRBV5-1, the J call TRBJ2-2; TRBD1 is a possible D gene (6 bases). This CDR3 is built from 15 residues. Germline V gene data show CDR1 as SGHRS and CDR2 as YFSETQ. With 2 bases removed from V and 0 bases from J, the gap between germline ends came to 8 bases. The CDR3 sequence: CASSFRDTNTGELFF. The CDR3 DNA is TGCGCCAGCAGCTTTCGGGACACGAACACCGGGGAGCTGTTTTTT.

As for this clone: This specimen includes other DNA sequences encoding the same CDR3. The chain carries TRBV27 and TRBJ2-1; D might be TRBD1 (5 bases). The CDR3 covers 14 residues. The germline CDR1 and CDR2 sequences are MNHEY and SMNVEV (reference sequence). V was trimmed by 3 bases and J by 2 bases, leaving 8 bases between them. CDR3 bases: TGTGCCAGCAGTTTCCAGGGTCCCTACAATGAGCAGTTCTTC. It encodes CASSFQGPYNEQFF.

About this clone itself: Other DNA sequences of this sample code for an identical CDR3. This chain uses TRBV4-1 with TRBJ2-7, with 8 bases aligning to TRBD1. CDR3 length: 14 residues. Per germline, CDR1 MGHRA and CDR2 YSYEKL. J lost 1 base, V lost 4 bases, and 3 bases had no gene match. Here the CDR3 reads CASSPGTGSYEQYF. Here the CDR3 DNA reads TGCGCCAGCAGCCCCGGGACAGGTTCCTACGAGCAGTACTTC.

Worth noting for this clone: A read error may account for a junction end that differs from germline. V usage is TRBV10-2 and J usage is TRBJ2-7, with 9 bases identical to TRBD2. Germline CDR1 and CDR2: WSHSY and SAAADI. The CDR3 extends over 14 amino acids. The CDR3, as DNA: TGCGCCAGCAGCACGAATGGTGCAGCGGGGGGCGGACCCTTC. Translation gives CASSTNGAAGGGPF.

The chain combines TRBV18 with TRBJ1-5, with a tentative D call TRBD1 (6 bases). Between the trimmed V and J ends, which lost 3 bases and 6 bases, there was a span of 21 bases. This CDR3 is built from 17 residues. CDR1 is KGHSH and CDR2 is LQKENI in the germline V gene. CDR3 loop: CASSPVSPGEGGQPQHF. The CDR3 nucleotides read TGTGCCAGCTCACCGGTATCGCCAGGGGAAGGGGGTCAGCCCCAGCATTTT.